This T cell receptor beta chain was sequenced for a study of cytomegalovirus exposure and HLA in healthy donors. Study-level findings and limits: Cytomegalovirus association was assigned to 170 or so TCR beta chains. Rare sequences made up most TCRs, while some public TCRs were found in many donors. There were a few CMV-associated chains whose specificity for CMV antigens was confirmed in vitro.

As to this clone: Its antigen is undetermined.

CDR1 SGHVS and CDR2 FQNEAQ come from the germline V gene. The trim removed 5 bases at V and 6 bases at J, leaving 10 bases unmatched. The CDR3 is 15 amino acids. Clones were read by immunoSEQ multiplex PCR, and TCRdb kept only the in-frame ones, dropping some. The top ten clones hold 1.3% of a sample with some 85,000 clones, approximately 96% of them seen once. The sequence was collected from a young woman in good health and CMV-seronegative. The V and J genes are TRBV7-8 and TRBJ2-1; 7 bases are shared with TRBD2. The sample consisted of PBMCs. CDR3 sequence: CASSHLGGRANEQFF. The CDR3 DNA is TGTGCCAGCAGCCATCTTGGTGGGAGGGCCAATGAGCAGTTCTTC.